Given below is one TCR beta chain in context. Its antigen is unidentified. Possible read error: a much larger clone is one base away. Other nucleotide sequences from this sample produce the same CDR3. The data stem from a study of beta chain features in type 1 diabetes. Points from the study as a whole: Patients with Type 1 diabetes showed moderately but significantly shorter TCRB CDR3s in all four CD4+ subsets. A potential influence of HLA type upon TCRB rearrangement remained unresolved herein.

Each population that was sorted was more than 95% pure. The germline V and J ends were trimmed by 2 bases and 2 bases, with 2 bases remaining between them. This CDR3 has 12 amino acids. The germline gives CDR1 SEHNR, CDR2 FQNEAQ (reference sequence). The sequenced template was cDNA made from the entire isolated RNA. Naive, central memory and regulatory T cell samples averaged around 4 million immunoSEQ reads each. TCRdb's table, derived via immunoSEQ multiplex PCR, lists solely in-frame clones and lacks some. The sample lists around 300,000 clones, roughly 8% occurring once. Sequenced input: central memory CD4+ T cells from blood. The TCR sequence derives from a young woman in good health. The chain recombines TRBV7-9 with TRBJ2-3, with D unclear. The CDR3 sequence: CASSLLTDTQYF. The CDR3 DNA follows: TGTGCCAGCAGCTTACTCACAGATACGCAGTATTTT. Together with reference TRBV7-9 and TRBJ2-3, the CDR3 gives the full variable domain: DTGVSQNPRHKITKRGQNVTFRCDPISEHNRLYWYRQTLGQGPEFLTYFQNEAQLEKSRLLSDRFSAERPKGSFSTLEIQRTEQGDSAMYLCASSLLTDTQYFGPGTRLTVL.